Here is one T cell receptor beta chain with its context. The sample belongs to a study of blood T cell repertoires in COVID-19. Turning to the study itself: Acute and convalescent COVID-19 samples came from the United States, Italy and Spain. PBMCs, B-cell-depleted T cells, or T cells provided the cDNA or gDNA that made up the material.

Per germline, CDR1 SGHAT and CDR2 FQNNGV. The CDR3 runs to 14 residues. V lost 3 bases and J lost 4; bases outside the gene matches: 5. Per the authors' pipeline: Nucleated cell number was recorded as an estimate derived from reference gene primer amplification. Data came from immunoSEQ multiplex PCR; TCRdb stores just in-frame clones and leaves some out. That table gives V, J and clone size, and the DNA gave D and trimming. The sample shows fewer than 400,000 clones, roughly 85% of them seen only once. This chain joins TRBV11-2 and TRBJ2-7; 8 bases are a match to TRBD1. The clonotype was recovered from a woman aged 18-29 years with acute or convalescent COVID-19. Sequencing input: peripheral blood. This chain's CDR3 is CASSFGQGWYEQYF. Written as DNA, the CDR3 is TGTGCCAGCAGCTTCGGACAGGGTTGGTACGAGCAGTACTTC.